A selection of T cell receptor beta chains follows, all from one sample in a study of human T cells and chemical hapten exposure. From the RACE reads, TCRdb called clonotypes with MiXCR, one entry per CDR3 protein. The data show approximately 80,000 distinct CDR3 sequences, roughly 10% seen once. The source material was whole blood, sampled in connection with sensitization to the hapten diphenylcyclopropenone (DPC). The receptor set was obtained from a woman between 45 and 60 years old with alopecia areata. Some clones in this sample may be carry-over from other donors' samples. Both conserved end residues are part of each CDR3. The D gene is left open where the match is weak. Clone size, where shown, is once, few, many, or a class for clones that have expanded.

abundance: many
len: 13
d_gene: TRBD1
v_gene: TRBV7-9
j_gene: TRBJ2-3
CDR3nt: TGTGCCAGCATCAGGGGGAGCACAGATACGCAGTATTTT
CDR3aa: CASIRGSTDTQYF

abundance: many
len: 15
d_gene: NA
v_gene: TRBV5-1
j_gene: TRBJ2-7
CDR3nt: TGCGCCAGCAGCTTGGCCCTCGACACCCGGCACGAGCAGTACTTC
CDR3aa: CASSLALDTRHEQYF

abundance: many
len: 14
d_gene: NA
v_gene: TRBV19
j_gene: TRBJ1-5
CDR3nt: TGTGCCAGTAGTATTCTTGGGGAGAATCAGCCCCAGCATTTT
CDR3aa: CASSILGENQPQHF

abundance: few
len: 16
d_gene: TRBD2
v_gene: TRBV5-4
j_gene: TRBJ2-2
CDR3nt: TGTGCCAGCAGCTTTGGACTAGCGGGAGCTACCGGGGAGCTGTTTTTT
CDR3aa: CASSFGLAGATGELFF

abundance: many
len: 17
d_gene: NA
v_gene: TRBV6-5
j_gene: TRBJ2-2
CDR3nt: TGTGCCAGCAGTTATCCCTCGGACGGAACGAACACCGGGGAGCTGTTTTTT
CDR3aa: CASSYPSDGTNTGELFF

abundance: few
len: 12
d_gene: NA
v_gene: TRBV6-5
j_gene: TRBJ2-7
CDR3nt: TGTGCCAGCAGTCCGGGACGGGGGGAGCAGTACTTC
CDR3aa: CASSPGRGEQYF

abundance: many
len: 15
d_gene: NA
v_gene: TRBV28
j_gene: TRBJ1-5
CDR3nt: TGTGCCAGCACTCGGCTCCTGGGGGATAATCAGCCCCAGCATTTT
CDR3aa: CASTRLLGDNQPQHF

abundance: NA
len: 14
d_gene: NA
v_gene: TRBV7-6
j_gene: TRBJ2-5
CDR3nt: TGTGCCAGCAGCTTAGGGGCTAGGGAAGAGACCCAGTACTTC
CDR3aa: CASSLGAREETQYF

abundance: few
len: 13
d_gene: NA
v_gene: TRBV6-2/TRBV6-3
j_gene: TRBJ2-2
CDR3nt: TGTGCCAGCAGTTACGCCTTTTCAGGGGAGCTGTTTTTT
CDR3aa: CASSYAFSGELFF

abundance: once
len: 13
d_gene: NA
v_gene: TRBV29-1
j_gene: TRBJ2-5
CDR3nt: TGCGGCGTTAGCCCAAGGCCGGAAGAGACCCAGTACTTC
CDR3aa: CGVSPRPEETQYF

abundance: NA
len: 15
d_gene: TRBD1
v_gene: TRBV20-1
j_gene: TRBJ2-7
CDR3nt: TGCAGTGCCATCCGCGGACAGGGGGCGCTCCGGGAGCAGTACTTC
CDR3aa: CSAIRGQGALREQYF

abundance: medium-sized
len: 16
d_gene: TRBD1
v_gene: TRBV20-1
j_gene: TRBJ2-3
CDR3nt: TGCAGTGCTAGGCACCTACAGGGGGCCCTCACAGATACGCAGTATTTT
CDR3aa: CSARHLQGALTDTQYF

abundance: many
len: 14
d_gene: TRBD2
v_gene: TRBV20-1
j_gene: TRBJ2-7
CDR3nt: TGCAGTGCCCGGCCGGGGACTACCTCCTACGAGCAGTACTTC
CDR3aa: CSARPGTTSYEQYF

abundance: few
len: 14
d_gene: NA
v_gene: TRBV3-1
j_gene: TRBJ2-4
CDR3nt: TGTGCCAGCAGCCAAGGAGGAGGGGGCGGCATTCAGTACTTC
CDR3aa: CASSQGGGGGIQYF

abundance: many
len: 17
d_gene: NA
v_gene: TRBV2
j_gene: TRBJ2-3
CDR3nt: TGTGCCAGCAGTGAAGCGCTCAGTCAGTACCTCACAGATACGCAGTATTTT
CDR3aa: CASSEALSQYLTDTQYF

abundance: few
len: 15
d_gene: TRBD1
v_gene: TRBV29-1
j_gene: TRBJ2-2
CDR3nt: TGCAGCGTTTCCAGGACAGGGGGCGTCACCGGGGAGCTGTTTTTT
CDR3aa: CSVSRTGGVTGELFF

abundance: few
len: 12
d_gene: NA
v_gene: TRBV20-1
j_gene: TRBJ2-7
CDR3nt: TGCAGTGCTAGGGAGGATCCCTACGAGCAGTACTTC
CDR3aa: CSAREDPYEQYF

abundance: NA
len: 15
d_gene: NA
v_gene: TRBV19
j_gene: TRBJ2-6
CDR3nt: TGTGCCAGTAGTATCGGGGTCTCTGGGGCCAACGTCCTGACTTTC
CDR3aa: CASSIGVSGANVLTF

abundance: NA
len: 14
d_gene: NA
v_gene: TRBV28
j_gene: TRBJ2-5
CDR3nt: TGTGCCAGCAGCCAAGGGGGGACTCCGTCGGCCCAGTACTTC
CDR3aa: CASSQGGTPSAQYF

abundance: NA
len: 16
d_gene: TRBD1
v_gene: TRBV19
j_gene: TRBJ1-5
CDR3nt: TGTGCCAGTGGCAGGGGACAGATATATAGCAATCAGCCCCAGCATTTT
CDR3aa: CASGRGQIYSNQPQHF

abundance: NA
len: 14
d_gene: NA
v_gene: TRBV28
j_gene: TRBJ1-1
CDR3nt: TGTGCCAGCCTCTCCCCGGGGGTTGGGACTGAAGCTTTCTTT
CDR3aa: CASLSPGVGTEAFF

abundance: many
len: 15
d_gene: TRBD1
v_gene: TRBV12-3/TRBV12-4
j_gene: TRBJ1-6
CDR3nt: TGTGCCAGCAGAGCGACAGGGAATTTAGATTCACCCCTCCACTTT
CDR3aa: CASRATGNLDSPLHF

abundance: many
len: 16
d_gene: TRBD1
v_gene: TRBV20-1
j_gene: TRBJ1-6
CDR3nt: TGCAGTGCTAGACGACAGGGGGTTGGGTATAATTCACCCCTCCACTTT
CDR3aa: CSARRQGVGYNSPLHF

abundance: NA
len: 14
d_gene: NA
v_gene: TRBV27
j_gene: TRBJ1-5
CDR3nt: TGTACCAGCAGTTTATCGCGGGGGGATCAGCCCCAGCATTTT
CDR3aa: CTSSLSRGDQPQHF

abundance: many
len: 14
d_gene: NA
v_gene: TRBV28
j_gene: TRBJ1-1
CDR3nt: TGTGCCAGCAGTGATGTCCTGGGGGGCACTGAAGCTTTCTTT
CDR3aa: CASSDVLGGTEAFF

abundance: many
len: 13
d_gene: NA
v_gene: TRBV6-6
j_gene: TRBJ1-5
CDR3nt: TGTGCCAGCAGTCCCACAGGGTATCAGCCCCAGCATTTT
CDR3aa: CASSPTGYQPQHF

abundance: NA
len: 15
d_gene: NA
v_gene: TRBV6-5
j_gene: TRBJ2-7
CDR3nt: TGTGCCAGCAGTTACTCATTTGTCCAAGGATCCGAGCAGTACTTC
CDR3aa: CASSYSFVQGSEQYF

abundance: many
len: 16
d_gene: TRBD1
v_gene: TRBV6-2/TRBV6-3
j_gene: TRBJ1-2
CDR3nt: TGTGCCAGCAGTTACACCTCCACCGGACAGGGTAGAGGCTACACCTTC
CDR3aa: CASSYTSTGQGRGYTF

abundance: many
len: 14
d_gene: TRBD2
v_gene: TRBV29-1
j_gene: TRBJ2-4
CDR3nt: TGCAGCGTTGTGCTGTCGGGGGGATATAGGAAGCAGTACTTC
CDR3aa: CSVVLSGGYRKQYF

abundance: many
len: 15
d_gene: NA
v_gene: TRBV5-1
j_gene: TRBJ2-7
CDR3nt: TGCGCCAGCAGCTTGAGGGATGGCAGCTCCTACGAGCAGTACTTC
CDR3aa: CASSLRDGSSYEQYF

abundance: NA
len: 12
d_gene: NA
v_gene: TRBV7-2
j_gene: TRBJ1-6
CDR3nt: TGTGCCAGCAGCATCAGTAATTCACCCCTCCACTTT
CDR3aa: CASSISNSPLHF

abundance: NA
len: 14
d_gene: TRBD1
v_gene: TRBV29-1
j_gene: TRBJ1-3
CDR3nt: TGCAGCGTTCGACAGGGAAAGGCTGGAAACACCATATATTTT
CDR3aa: CSVRQGKAGNTIYF

abundance: few
len: 16
d_gene: TRBD2
v_gene: TRBV6-2/TRBV6-3
j_gene: TRBJ2-4
CDR3nt: TGTGCCAGCAGTTTCGGGACTACCGGGTCCAAAAACATTCAGTACTTC
CDR3aa: CASSFGTTGSKNIQYF

abundance: few
len: 14
d_gene: TRBD1
v_gene: TRBV5-1
j_gene: TRBJ2-5
CDR3nt: TGCGCCAGCAGCCGGGGACAGCCTGGGGAGACCCAGTACTTC
CDR3aa: CASSRGQPGETQYF

abundance: NA
len: 14
d_gene: NA
v_gene: TRBV9
j_gene: TRBJ2-7
CDR3nt: TGTGCCAGCAGCCCTAGTGTGACTACCTACGAGCAGTACTTC
CDR3aa: CASSPSVTTYEQYF

abundance: NA
len: 14
d_gene: NA
v_gene: TRBV29-1
j_gene: TRBJ2-2
CDR3nt: TGCAGCGTTGAAACGGTGGGGAACACCGGGGAGCTGTTTTTT
CDR3aa: CSVETVGNTGELFF

abundance: many
len: 14
d_gene: NA
v_gene: TRBV24-1
j_gene: TRBJ2-3
CDR3nt: TGTGCCACCAGTGGAGCAGGGGCCACAGATACGCAGTATTTT
CDR3aa: CATSGAGATDTQYF

abundance: NA
len: 13
d_gene: NA
v_gene: TRBV7-2
j_gene: TRBJ1-2
CDR3nt: TGTGCCAGCAGCTTCCCAGGGACCTATGGCTACACCTTC
CDR3aa: CASSFPGTYGYTF

abundance: few
len: 13
d_gene: NA
v_gene: TRBV20-1
j_gene: TRBJ2-7
CDR3nt: TGCAGTGCGTACGGGGGTAACTCCTACGAGCAGTACTTC
CDR3aa: CSAYGGNSYEQYF

abundance: few
len: 16
d_gene: NA
v_gene: TRBV6-2/TRBV6-3
j_gene: TRBJ2-7
CDR3nt: TGTGCCAGCAGGAACACCGGGACAAGAATCTCCTACGAGCAGTACTTC
CDR3aa: CASRNTGTRISYEQYF

abundance: few
len: 16
d_gene: TRBD1
v_gene: TRBV12-3/TRBV12-4
j_gene: TRBJ1-1
CDR3nt: TGTGCCAGCAGTGGCCCAGGGGGGGGCTCGAACACTGAAGCTTTCTTT
CDR3aa: CASSGPGGGSNTEAFF

abundance: NA
len: 14
d_gene: NA
v_gene: TRBV7-3
j_gene: TRBJ2-5
CDR3nt: TGTGCCAGCAGCTTAGGGGATCCAGAAGAGACCCAGTACTTC
CDR3aa: CASSLGDPEETQYF

abundance: NA
len: 16
d_gene: NA
v_gene: TRBV5-1
j_gene: TRBJ2-2
CDR3nt: TGCGCCAGCAGCTTAGGAAGGCTAACGAACACCGGGGAGCTGTTTTTT
CDR3aa: CASSLGRLTNTGELFF

abundance: NA
len: 15
d_gene: TRBD2
v_gene: TRBV5-1
j_gene: TRBJ2-5
CDR3nt: TGCGCCAGCAGCTGGACTAGCGGAATACAAGAGACCCAGTACTTC
CDR3aa: CASSWTSGIQETQYF

abundance: many
len: 12
d_gene: NA
v_gene: TRBV2
j_gene: TRBJ2-1
CDR3nt: TGTGCCAGCGGGTCCCAATACAATGAGCAGTTCTTC
CDR3aa: CASGSQYNEQFF

abundance: few
len: 13
d_gene: NA
v_gene: TRBV28
j_gene: TRBJ1-2
CDR3nt: TGTGCCAGCCGAGAGGGGGGGCGCGACGGCTACACCTTC
CDR3aa: CASREGGRDGYTF

abundance: many
len: 14
d_gene: NA
v_gene: TRBV9
j_gene: TRBJ2-7
CDR3nt: TGTGCCAGCAGCCCCGGAGCCCCCGCGAGGGAGCAGTACTTC
CDR3aa: CASSPGAPAREQYF

abundance: NA
len: 14
d_gene: NA
v_gene: TRBV3-1
j_gene: TRBJ2-3
CDR3nt: TGTGCCAGCAGCCAAAACCTCATCACAGATACGCAGTATTTT
CDR3aa: CASSQNLITDTQYF

abundance: many
len: 14
d_gene: NA
v_gene: TRBV28
j_gene: TRBJ2-1
CDR3nt: TGTGCCAGCAGTCCGGCAAGCTCCTACAATGAGCAGTTCTTC
CDR3aa: CASSPASSYNEQFF

abundance: many
len: 17
d_gene: NA
v_gene: TRBV28
j_gene: TRBJ2-7
CDR3nt: TGTGCCAGCAGTCAGACCCCTGGTCAGGGGTTCTCCTACGAGCAGTACTTC
CDR3aa: CASSQTPGQGFSYEQYF